These T cell receptor beta chains were read from a single sample in a study of Ad26.COV2.S vaccination and SARS-CoV-2 variants. Clones were read by immunoSEQ multiplex PCR, and TCRdb kept only the in-frame ones, dropping some. Of some 180,000 clones listed, roughly 85% are singletons. The source material was peripheral blood, sampled after recovery from COVID-19. These receptors came from a human donor who had recovered from COVID-19. CDR3s include the opening cysteine and the closing phenylalanine or tryptophan. D genes are given only for firm matches. Clone size is given for some rows only: seen once, a few or many times, or a class if the clone is expanded.

TRBV30	TRBD1	.	TRBJ1-4	CAWSRDRTLREKLFF	TGTGCCTGGAGTCGGGACAGGACCCTTAGGGAAAAACTGTTTTTT
TRBV30	.	.	TRBJ2-7	CAWDGTLHEQYF	TGTGCCTGGGATGGGACACTCCACGAGCAGTACTTC
TRBV7-9	.	.	TRBJ2-2	CASSFGRLNTGELFF	TGTGCCAGCAGCTTCGGCAGATTAAACACCGGGGAGCTGTTTTTT
TRBV6-5	.	.	TRBJ1-5	CASKVNNYQPQHF	TGTGCCAGCAAAGTAAACAACTATCAGCCCCAGCATTTT
TRBV5-8	.	once	TRBJ1-2	CASSLEDFYYGYTF	TGTGCCAGCAGCTTGGAAGATTTCTACTATGGCTACACCTTC
TRBV29-1	.	.	TRBJ2-7	CSVLTGSSYEQYF	TGCAGCGTTCTGACGGGGAGCTCCTACGAGCAGTACTTC
TRBV3-1/TRBV3-2	TRBD2	many	TRBJ2-7	CASSQEVAGGNYEQYF	TGTGCCAGCAGCCAAGAGGTTGCGGGGGGGAACTACGAGCAGTACTTC
TRBV9	.	few	TRBJ2-5	CASSVGTLQETQYF	TGTGCCAGCAGCGTAGGGACACTCCAAGAGACCCAGTACTTC
TRBV2	.	.	TRBJ2-3	CASIAGVWDTDTQYF	TGTGCCAGCATCGCGGGCGTTTGGGACACAGATACGCAGTATTTT
TRBV14	.	few	TRBJ2-7	CASSQVDGYEQYF	TGTGCCAGCAGCCAAGTAGACGGCTACGAGCAGTACTTC
TRBV27	TRBD1	.	TRBJ1-2	CASGYREGGGSYTF	TGTGCCAGCGGATATAGGGAAGGAGGGGGCAGCTACACCTTC
TRBV9	TRBD1	.	TRBJ1-4	CASSVVGTGGNEKLFF	TGTGCCAGCAGCGTTGTTGGGACAGGGGGTAATGAAAAACTGTTTTTT
TRBV27	TRBD1	.	TRBJ2-7	CASSFSSGTVLYEQYF	TGTGCCAGCAGTTTCTCCTCCGGGACAGTCCTCTACGAGCAGTACTTC
TRBV6-6	.	.	TRBJ1-6	CASSSDSNSPLHF	TGTGCCAGCAGTTCGGACAGTAATTCACCCCTCCACTTT
TRBV19	.	.	TRBJ1-6	CASSIRGVENSPLHF	TGTGCCAGTAGTATACGAGGGGTAGAAAATTCACCCCTCCACTTT
TRBV19	TRBD1	.	TRBJ1-2	CATLKTGMGYGYTF	TGTGCCACCCTTAAGACAGGGATGGGCTATGGCTACACCTTC
TRBV9	.	.	TRBJ1-1	CASSVSGPDAEAFF	TGTGCCAGCAGCGTTTCCGGCCCCGACGCTGAAGCTTTCTTT
TRBV11-1	TRBD2	.	TRBJ2-3	CASSLQYGRVTDTQYF	TGTGCCAGCAGCTTACAGTACGGGAGGGTGACAGATACGCAGTATTTT
TRBV7-9	.	.	TRBJ2-7	CASTLVGEQYF	TGTGCCAGCACCTTAGTGGGGGAGCAGTACTTC
TRBV5-6	.	.	TRBJ1-2	CASSPGERANYGYTF	TGTGCCAGCAGCCCCGGGGAGCGAGCTAACTATGGCTACACCTTC
TRBV2	.	.	TRBJ1-4	CASRGEGEKLFF	TGTGCCAGCAGGGGGGAGGGAGAAAAACTGTTTTTT
TRBV4-1	.	.	TRBJ2-1	CASSQGGGRAYNEQFF	TGCGCCAGCAGCCAAGGGGGGGGCCGAGCCTACAATGAGCAGTTCTTC
TRBV19	.	.	TRBJ1-1	CASSLLDRMNTEAFF	TGTGCCAGTAGCCTGCTAGACAGGATGAACACTGAAGCTTTCTTT
TRBV19	TRBD1	.	TRBJ2-3	CASSMQTGTGLTDTQYF	TGTGCCAGTAGTATGCAAACCGGGACAGGACTCACAGATACGCAGTATTTT
TRBV5-1	.	once	TRBJ2-2	CASSLAAQGGGELFF	TGCGCCAGCAGCTTGGCTGCACAGGGCGGCGGGGAGCTGTTTTTT
TRBV7-3	TRBD2	.	TRBJ2-5	CASSQTSGDQETQYF	TGTGCCAGCAGCCAGACTAGCGGGGACCAAGAGACCCAGTACTTC
TRBV30	TRBD1	.	TRBJ1-4	CAWRERTGGFTNEKLFF	TGTGCCTGGAGGGAAAGGACAGGGGGCTTTACTAATGAAAAACTGTTTTTT
TRBV6-5	.	.	TRBJ2-1	CASSHGGAGSNEQFF	TGTGCCAGCAGCCACGGTGGGGCAGGGAGTAATGAGCAGTTCTTC
TRBV5-5	.	once	TRBJ1-5	CASSPDRTSHQPQHF	TGTGCCAGCAGCCCGGACCGTACTTCCCATCAGCCCCAGCATTTT
TRBV7-2	TRBD1	.	TRBJ1-5	CASSWDRDQPQHF	TGTGCCAGCAGCTGGGACAGGGATCAGCCCCAGCATTTT
TRBV5-1	.	.	TRBJ1-4	CASSLEGDNEKLFF	TGCGCCAGCAGCTTGGAAGGGGATAATGAAAAACTGTTTTTT
TRBV5-4	.	.	TRBJ2-6	CASSHKGSGANVLTF	TGTGCCAGCAGCCACAAGGGGTCCGGGGCCAACGTCCTGACTTTC
TRBV9	.	.	TRBJ2-1	CASSASGTASSYNEQFF	TGTGCCAGCAGCGCGAGCGGCACGGCCAGCTCCTACAATGAGCAGTTCTTC
TRBV9	.	once	TRBJ1-1	CASSVAWGGTEAFF	TGTGCCAGCAGCGTAGCTTGGGGGGGGACTGAAGCTTTCTTT
TRBV5-1	.	.	TRBJ1-1	CASSLEGFRANTEAFF	TGCGCCAGCAGCTTGGAGGGGTTCCGCGCGAACACTGAAGCTTTCTTT
TRBV7-9	TRBD2	.	TRBJ2-7	CASSSGGTSEQYF	TGTGCCAGCAGCTCTGGTGGGACTAGCGAGCAGTACTTC
TRBV5-6	.	few	TRBJ2-2	CASSFSGIKEAGELFF	TGTGCCAGCAGCTTCAGTGGAATTAAAGAGGCCGGGGAGCTGTTTTTT
TRBV11-2	TRBD1	.	TRBJ2-1	CASSPNPGTGGHEQFF	TGTGCCAGCAGCCCTAATCCTGGGACAGGGGGCCATGAGCAGTTCTTC
TRBV13	TRBD2	once	TRBJ2-7	CASSTTGFSGRRHEQYF	TGTGCCAGCAGCACCACGGGGTTTAGCGGGAGACGCCACGAGCAGTACTTC
TRBV6-5	TRBD1	.	TRBJ1-1	CASSDRGVNTEAFF	TGTGCCAGCAGCGACAGGGGTGTTAACACTGAAGCTTTCTTT
TRBV3-1/TRBV3-2	TRBD2	.	TRBJ2-2	CASSQDVPLAEGNTGELFF	TGTGCCAGCAGCCAGGATGTTCCTCTAGCGGAGGGAAACACCGGGGAGCTGTTTTTT
TRBV19	.	.	TRBJ1-1	CASTQPGFGFKTEAFF	TGTGCCAGTACCCAGCCTGGGTTCGGTTTTAAAACTGAAGCTTTCTTT
TRBV6-5	.	once	TRBJ1-3	CASMVTPGNTIYF	TGTGCCAGCATGGTTACTCCTGGAAACACCATATATTTT
TRBV2	TRBD1	.	TRBJ2-7	CAFKGDRGSYEQYF	TGTGCCTTCAAGGGGGACAGGGGGTCCTACGAGCAGTACTTC
TRBV3-1/TRBV3-2	TRBD2	.	TRBJ2-1	CASTPTLAGAYNEQFF	TGTGCCAGCACCCCTACGCTAGCGGGGGCCTACAATGAGCAGTTCTTC
TRBV5-8	.	.	TRBJ2-1	CASSSSRQFF	TGTGCCAGCAGCTCAAGCCGGCAGTTCTTC
TRBV30	.	.	TRBJ2-1	CAWGLSSYNEQFF	TGTGCCTGGGGACTTAGCTCCTACAATGAGCAGTTCTTC
TRBV7-9	.	.	TRBJ1-2	CASTAGSIRTYGYTF	TGTGCCAGCACCGCAGGATCTATCCGGACCTATGGCTACACCTTC
TRBV9	.	.	TRBJ1-2	CASSPGVFYGYTF	TGTGCCAGCAGCCCCGGAGTATTCTATGGCTACACCTTC